The 15 T cell receptor beta chains listed next were all sequenced from one sample in a study of cytomegalovirus exposure and HLA in healthy donors (dated by TCRdb to about 2017). Receptor libraries were prepared by the immunoSEQ multiplex PCR assay. A mixture of 60 forward primers for TCR Vbeta segments and 13 reverse primers for TCR Jbeta segments was used in the multiplex PCR. TCRdb mirrors the immuneACCESS table, restricted to in-frame sequences. Some clones are absent from its copies; in checked studies, under half trace to an unresolved V gene, and the reason for the others is unknown. This sample comprises 300,000 or so clones, roughly four fifths of them detected only once. The top ten clones comprise 1.5% to 2.5% of the sample. The specimen was PBMCs. The receptors stem from a woman between 40 and 55 years old in good health and CMV-seropositive.

J is TRBJ1-1 and V is TRBV5-1; unclear D gene. CDR3 length: 18 amino acids. Trimming left V 2 bases short and J 5 bases short, with 25 bases between. CDR1 is SGHRS and CDR2 is YFSETQ in the germline V gene. The CDR3 region is CASSLILTAGNPRTEAFF. CDR3 nucleotide sequence: TGCGCCAGCAGCTTAATTCTTACAGCGGGGAACCCGAGAACTGAAGCTTTCTTT.

This clone showed up just a few times. The rearrangement joins TRBV9 to TRBJ1-2; D uncertain. Trimming removed 0 bases at V and 3 bases at J, with 18 bases between. CDR1 is SGDLS, CDR2 YYNGEE, per germline. The CDR3 spans 17 residues. CDR3 DNA sequence: TGTGCCAGCAGCGTAGCGAATTTACCTGTCGGGGACTATGGCTACACCTTC. As protein: CASSVANLPVGDYGYTF.

The V call is TRBV5-4, the J call TRBJ1-6; the D is unclear. CDR1 and CDR2 (germline): SGHNT, YYREEE (reference sequence). V dropped 0 bases and J dropped 9 bases, with 16 bases sitting between them. The CDR3 is made up of 16 amino acids. The CDR3 DNA follows: TGTGCCAGCAGCTTGGCTAGAAGTAGAGGCGCTTCACCCCTCCACTTT. Protein product: CASSLARSRGASPLHF.

The chain uses TRBV6-1 and TRBJ2-7, with TRBD1 matching 8 bases. V was pared by 4 bases and J by 1 base, with 0 bases of the junction left unmatched. Germline V gene sequence: CDR1 MNHNS, CDR2 SASEGT. The CDR3 length is 13 residues. In nucleotides, the CDR3 is TGTGCCAGCAGTGGGGACAGGTCCTACGAGCAGTACTTC. Its protein is CASSGDRSYEQYF.

V and J are TRBV5-4 and TRBJ2-7; 8 bases match TRBD1. The ends lost 2 bases at V and 4 bases at J; junction bases unmatched: 8. Germline-derived CDR1 and CDR2 are SGHNT and YYREEE (reference sequence). This CDR3 is built from 15 residues. The CDR3 nucleotides are TGTGCCAGCAGCTTTGGCCGACAGGGGACGTACGAGCAGTACTTC. Translating gives CASSFGRQGTYEQYF.

V is TRBV7-9 and J is TRBJ2-3; possibly TRBD2 for D (5 bases). From germline, CDR1 is SEHNR and CDR2 FQNEAQ (reference sequence). This CDR3 has 14 residues. The ends were cut back, 2 bases at V and 9 bases at J, with 15 bases in the middle. CDR3: CASSLLDTRRTQYF. In DNA, the CDR3 is TGTGCCAGCAGCTTACTAGATACTAGAAGGACGCAGTATTTT.

The V gene is TRBV5-1, the J gene TRBJ2-3; TRBD2 matches 8 bases. Germline V gene sequence: CDR1 SGHRS, CDR2 YFSETQ. The CDR3 has 17 amino acids. The trim removed 1 base at V and 1 base at J, leaving 8 bases unmatched. The CDR3, as DNA: TGCGCCAGCAGCTTGAGTAATTCGGGACTAGGCACAGATACGCAGTATTTT. This encodes CASSLSNSGLGTDTQYF.

The chain combines TRBV4-3 with TRBJ2-7; D possibly corresponds to TRBD2 (5 bases). Germline V CDR1 and CDR2: LGHNA, YSLEER. The CDR3 is 15 residues long. V shed 0 bases and J shed 1 base, with 10 bases lying between them. The CDR3 reads CASSQEVTSSYEQYF. For the CDR3, the DNA is TGCGCCAGCAGCCAAGAGGTAACTAGTTCCTACGAGCAGTACTTC.

This sequence joins TRBV13 and TRBJ2-5, with D possibly matching TRBD1 (5 bases). Trimming pared 3 bases from V and 4 bases from J, leaving 15 bases between. Germline CDR1 PRHDT, CDR2 FYEKMQ (reference sequence). This CDR3 region has 15 residues. CDR3 sequence (DNA): TGTGCCAGCAGCTTGGTACAGGCGAAAGGAGAGACCCAGTACTTC. It is translated as CASSLVQAKGETQYF.

V usage is TRBV15 and J usage is TRBJ2-7; 7 bases align to TRBD2. Germline loops: CDR1 LNHNV, CDR2 YYDKDF (reference sequence). J gave up 3 bases and V 0 bases, and 2 bases lay outside the gene matches. The CDR3 is made up of 14 amino acids. The CDR3 reads CATSRESGNYEQYF. The CDR3 bases are TGTGCCACCAGCAGAGAGAGCGGGAACTACGAGCAGTACTTC.

The gene calls are TRBV6-4 and TRBJ1-6; perhaps TRBD1 as D (6 bases). Germline V gene sequence: CDR1 MRHNA, CDR2 SNTAGT. V was clipped by 3 bases and J by 6 bases, with 15 bases between them. The CDR3 is 16 amino acids. CDR3 loop: CASSEEGGSSNSPLHF. CDR3 in DNA: TGTGCCAGCAGTGAGGAAGGGGGAAGTTCTAATTCACCCCTCCACTTT.

The J gene is TRBJ2-7, the V gene TRBV19; 9 bases fit TRBD2. The CDR3 totals 14 residues. Per the germline V gene, CDR1 is LNHDA and CDR2 is SQIVND (reference sequence). V shed 6 bases, J shed 6 bases, and the junction held 9 bases outside the gene matches. As DNA, the CDR3 is TGTGCCAGTAGCATTGGTGGACTAGCGAGCGAGCAGTACTTC. Protein product: CASSIGGLASEQYF.

This chain links TRBV4-3 with TRBJ2-7, with unresolved D. The germline gives CDR1 LGHNA, CDR2 YSLEER. V was shortened by 1 base and J by 3 bases, with 7 bases between the two germline ends. CDR3 length: 13 amino acids. The CDR3 is CASSQGILYEQYF. In DNA form, the CDR3 reads TGCGCCAGCAGCCAAGGTATTCTCTACGAGCAGTACTTC.

This clone was counted once. The gene calls are TRBV10-3 and TRBJ2-2, with D unclear. The CDR3 has 14 amino acids. Germline values: CDR1 ENHRY, CDR2 SYGVKD. V lost 6 bases and J 0 bases, leaving 8 bases between the germline ends. CDR3 protein: CAISPSSNTGELFF. The CDR3 DNA follows: TGTGCCATCAGCCCGAGTTCGAACACCGGGGAGCTGTTTTTT.

The J gene is TRBJ2-1, the V gene TRBV5-1, with D tentatively TRBD2 (5 bases). This CDR3 is 16 amino acids long. In germline, CDR1 is SGHRS, CDR2 YFSETQ. Deletions cut 5 bases from V and 0 bases from J, with 15 bases between. For the CDR3, the DNA is TGCGCCAGCAGTCCTATGAGCGGTAGCTCCTACAATGAGCAGTTCTTC. It is translated as CASSPMSGSSYNEQFF.